The rows below give T cell receptor beta chains drawn from one sample of a study of blood T cell repertoires in COVID-19. Sequencing used immunoSEQ multiplex PCR; TCRdb keeps in-frame clones, though not all of them. The data hold over 90,000 clones, with around 81% observed a single time. The sequenced sample consisted of peripheral blood. The receptor source for this set is a man at least 80 years old with COVID-19, enrolled during active disease. The CDR3 runs from the conserved cysteine through the conserved F or W.

V,length,CDR3
TRBV2,15,CASSLRDPNTGELFF
TRBV6-1,11,CASSEDTLAFF
TRBV6-4,13,CASRFERDTEAFF
TRBV18,15,CASSPTAGGSNEQFF
TRBV14,12,CASSPDRIGYTF
TRBV9,15,CASSVSGRGQETQYF
TRBV11-1,13,CASRRMGKETQYF
TRBV27,18,CASSVRVTSGRGHNEQFF
TRBV27,15,CASSFLDRRFNEQFF
TRBV5-1,19,CASSLGPLRWEGSNQPQHF
TRBV24-1,14,CATSDGTGKNEQFF
TRBV6-1,13,CASSDRGNQPQHF
TRBV5-1,15,CASSFSGRIGGELFF
TRBV2,17,CASSPRPGTPQWDTQYF
TRBV9,15,CASSPTGPGANVLTF
TRBV14,15,CASSQDGTVNEKLFF
TRBV15,15,CATSSDGPPPHEQYF
TRBV29-1,13,CSAGDQRPTGYTF
TRBV3-1/TRBV3-2,14,CASSQRQPNGGYTF
TRBV3-1/TRBV3-2,15,CASSPLTGDNYGYTF
TRBV29-1,15,CSVRGEQGAYYEQYF
TRBV30,13,CAWSGGRSDTQYF
TRBV5-1,16,CASSVSGGGGKDTQYF
TRBV4-1,16,CASSQDTGTTTGELFF
TRBV2,12,CASRGQSYGYTF
TRBV6-5,15,CASFGQGHVGNTIYF
TRBV7-2,13,CASSLDRYYEQYF
TRBV6-5,15,CASSYRGGTANEQFF
TRBV25-1,14,CASSDDRGGDEQYF
TRBV7-2,16,CASSLVAGVQTGELFF
TRBV6-5,14,CASSPSIANTEAFF
TRBV30,12,CAWSFGVNEQFF
TRBV27,15,CASSLTGSVTGELFF
TRBV19,16,CASSNNGGVGYNEQFF
TRBV18,15,CASSPTLAGTDTQYF
TRBV29-1,13,CSALTQGTDTQYF
TRBV7-2,11,CASGQQAKQFF
TRBV9,14,CASSVAHSNYEQYF
TRBV14,15,CASSPLQGAQETQYF
TRBV18,15,CASSQLAGGYNEQFF
TRBV15,14,CATSGHKNTGELFF
TRBV14,18,CASSPRTSGGARYNEQFF
TRBV6-2/TRBV6-3,19,CASSYAGLAGAGAKNIQYF